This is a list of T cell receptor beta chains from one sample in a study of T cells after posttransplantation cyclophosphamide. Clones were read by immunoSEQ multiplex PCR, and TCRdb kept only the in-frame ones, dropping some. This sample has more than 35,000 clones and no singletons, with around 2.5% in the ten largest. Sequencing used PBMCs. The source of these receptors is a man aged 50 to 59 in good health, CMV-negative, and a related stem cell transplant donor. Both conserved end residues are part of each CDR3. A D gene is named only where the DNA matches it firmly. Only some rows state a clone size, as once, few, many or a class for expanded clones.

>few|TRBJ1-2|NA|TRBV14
TGTGCCGGCAGCCACAGTAGGGCGGACAGAGCTTATGGCTACACCTTC
CAGSHSRADRAYGYTF
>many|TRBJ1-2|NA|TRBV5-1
TGCGCCAGCAGCTTGTCGGTGACTCCTTTGACTAACTATGGCTACACCTTC
CASSLSVTPLTNYGYTF
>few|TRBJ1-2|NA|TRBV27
TGTGCCAGCAGTTTAGGCAATTTCTATGGCTACACCTTC
CASSLGNFYGYTF
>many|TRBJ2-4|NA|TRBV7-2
TGTGCCAGCAGCTTAGTACTCAGCGGTCTAAACATTCAGTACTTC
CASSLVLSGLNIQYF
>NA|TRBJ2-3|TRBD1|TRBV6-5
TGTGCCAGCAGTTACTCGACGCAGGGGGCGAATACGCAGTATTTT
CASSYSTQGANTQYF
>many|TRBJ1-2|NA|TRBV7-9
TGTGCCAGCAGCCCCGGACAGCCCTATGGCTACACCTTC
CASSPGQPYGYTF
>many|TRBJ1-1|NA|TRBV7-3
TGTGCCAGCAGCCGACAGGCAGATAACACTGAAGCTTTCTTT
CASSRQADNTEAFF
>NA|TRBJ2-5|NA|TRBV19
TGTGCCAGTAGTATAGCTGACAGGTCCCTGTACTTC
CASSIADRSLYF
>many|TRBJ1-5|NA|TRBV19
TGTGCCAGCACCATTAGGGGCGGCGGGGAGGTCCAGCCCCAGCATTTT
CASTIRGGGEVQPQHF
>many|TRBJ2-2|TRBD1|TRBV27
TGTGCCAGCAGTCCATGGGACAGGGTCGACACCGGGGAGCTGTTTTTT
CASSPWDRVDTGELFF
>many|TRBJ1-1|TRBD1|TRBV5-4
TGTGCCAGCAGTTGGGACAGAAATCCTTGGGCTTTCTTT
CASSWDRNPWAFF
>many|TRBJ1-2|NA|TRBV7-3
TGTGCCAGCAGCCTCGGGGGGGGAGTATACTATGGCTACACCTTC
CASSLGGGVYYGYTF
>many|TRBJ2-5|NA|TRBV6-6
TGTGCCAGCACCCTGAACCTACAAGAGACCCAGTACTTC
CASTLNLQETQYF
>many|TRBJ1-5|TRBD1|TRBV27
TGTGCCAGCAGTGCACAGGGGAGTGATCAGCCCCAGCATTTT
CASSAQGSDQPQHF
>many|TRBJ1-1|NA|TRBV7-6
TGTGCCAGCAGCGGTCAGGGGAAGTCTGAAGCTTTCTTT
CASSGQGKSEAFF
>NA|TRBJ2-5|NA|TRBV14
TGTGTCAGCAGCCAATCCCGGTCGGGTTGGGAGACCCAGTACTTC
CVSSQSRSGWETQYF
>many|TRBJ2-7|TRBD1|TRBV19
TGTGCCAGTAGTGCGACAGGGAACTCCTACGAGCAGTACTTC
CASSATGNSYEQYF
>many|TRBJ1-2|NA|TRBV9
TGTGCCAGCAGCGTAACGTCATCGGCTAACTATGGCTACACCTTC
CASSVTSSANYGYTF
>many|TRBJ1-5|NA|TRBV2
TGTGCCAGCAGTAGTGACAGTCAGCCCCAGCATTTT
CASSSDSQPQHF